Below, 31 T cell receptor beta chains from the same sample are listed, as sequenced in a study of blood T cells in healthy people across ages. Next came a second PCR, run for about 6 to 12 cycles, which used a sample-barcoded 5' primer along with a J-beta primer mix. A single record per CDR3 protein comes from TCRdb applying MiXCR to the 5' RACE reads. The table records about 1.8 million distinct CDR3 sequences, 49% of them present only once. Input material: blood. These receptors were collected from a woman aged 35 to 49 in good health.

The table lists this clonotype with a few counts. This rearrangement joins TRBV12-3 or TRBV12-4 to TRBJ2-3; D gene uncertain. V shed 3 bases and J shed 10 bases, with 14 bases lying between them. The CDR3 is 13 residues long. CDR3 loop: CASSFGTDGPQYF. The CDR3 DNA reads TGTGCCAGCAGTTTCGGCACGGATGGACCGCAGTATTTT.

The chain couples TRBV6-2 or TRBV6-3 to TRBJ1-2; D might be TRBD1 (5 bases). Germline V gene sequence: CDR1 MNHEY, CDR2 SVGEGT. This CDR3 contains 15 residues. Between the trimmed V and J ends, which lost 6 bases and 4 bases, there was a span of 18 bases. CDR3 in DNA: TGTGCCAGCAGACAAGACAGTTTAAGGGCCTATGGCTACACCTTC. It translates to CASRQDSLRAYGYTF.

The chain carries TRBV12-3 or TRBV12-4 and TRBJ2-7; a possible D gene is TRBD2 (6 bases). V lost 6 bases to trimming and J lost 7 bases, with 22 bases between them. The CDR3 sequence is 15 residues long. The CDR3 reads CASRPTGEGYNEQYF. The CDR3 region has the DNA TGTGCCAGCAGACCGACGGGGGAAGGGTACAATGAGCAGTACTTC.

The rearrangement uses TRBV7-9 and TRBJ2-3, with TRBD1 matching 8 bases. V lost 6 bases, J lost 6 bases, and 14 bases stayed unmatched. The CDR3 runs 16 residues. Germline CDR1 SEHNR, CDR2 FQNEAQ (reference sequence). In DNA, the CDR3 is TGTGCCAGCAGTTCGGGGACAGGCGCCCCACCCGATACGCAGTATTTT. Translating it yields CASSSGTGAPPDTQYF.

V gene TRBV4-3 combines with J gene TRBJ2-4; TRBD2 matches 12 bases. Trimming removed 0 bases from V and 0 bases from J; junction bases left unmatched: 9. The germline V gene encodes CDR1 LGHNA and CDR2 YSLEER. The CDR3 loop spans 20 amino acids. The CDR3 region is CASSQEGGLAGQLAKNIQYF. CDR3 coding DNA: TGCGCCAGCAGCCAAGAAGGGGGACTAGCGGGTCAACTAGCCAAAAACATTCAGTACTTC.

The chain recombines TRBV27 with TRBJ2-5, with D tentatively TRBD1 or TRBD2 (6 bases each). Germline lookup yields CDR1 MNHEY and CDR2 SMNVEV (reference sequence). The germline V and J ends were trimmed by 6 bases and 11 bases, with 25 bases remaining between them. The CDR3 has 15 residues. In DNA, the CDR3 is TGTGCCAGCAGCACCGAGGGGGGCCTTAACAATGAGCAGTACTTC. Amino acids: CASSTEGGLNNEQYF.

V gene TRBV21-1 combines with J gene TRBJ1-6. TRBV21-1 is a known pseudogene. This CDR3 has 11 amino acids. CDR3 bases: TGTGCCAGCAGCAGCGGGAGTCTTCTCCACTTT. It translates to CASSSGSLLHF.

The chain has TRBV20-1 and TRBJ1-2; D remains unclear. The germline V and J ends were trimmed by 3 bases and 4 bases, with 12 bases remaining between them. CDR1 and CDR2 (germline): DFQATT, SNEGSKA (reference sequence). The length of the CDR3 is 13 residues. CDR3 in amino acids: CSASWSGVYGYTF. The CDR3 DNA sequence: TGCAGTGCTAGTTGGTCGGGAGTCTATGGCTACACCTTC.

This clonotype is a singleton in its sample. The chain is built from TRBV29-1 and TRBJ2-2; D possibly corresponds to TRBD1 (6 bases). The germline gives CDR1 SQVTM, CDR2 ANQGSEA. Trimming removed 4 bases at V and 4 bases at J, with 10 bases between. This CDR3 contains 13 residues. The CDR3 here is CSVGGTTTGELFF. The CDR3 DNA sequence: TGCAGCGTTGGTGGGACAACCACCGGGGAGCTGTTTTTT.

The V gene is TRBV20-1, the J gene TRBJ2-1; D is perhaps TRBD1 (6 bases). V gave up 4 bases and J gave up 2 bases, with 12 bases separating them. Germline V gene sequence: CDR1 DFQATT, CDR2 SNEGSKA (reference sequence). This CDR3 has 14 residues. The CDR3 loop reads CSATTGYPYNEQFF. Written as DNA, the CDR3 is TGCAGTGCTACTACAGGGTATCCCTACAATGAGCAGTTCTTC.

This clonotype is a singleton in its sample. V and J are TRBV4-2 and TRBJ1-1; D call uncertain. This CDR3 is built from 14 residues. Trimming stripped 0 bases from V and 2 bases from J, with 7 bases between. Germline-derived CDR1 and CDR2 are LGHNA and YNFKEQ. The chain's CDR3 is CASSQETINTEAFF. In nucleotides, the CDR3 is TGTGCCAGCAGCCAAGAGACGATTAACACTGAAGCTTTCTTT.

In DNA, the CDR3 is TGTGCCAGCTCACCCCAAGGACAGGCTCCTAGTGAGCAGTTCTTC. Amino acid sequence: CASSPQGQAPSEQFF. This sequence joins TRBV18 and TRBJ2-1; TRBD1 agrees at 7 bases. CDR3 size: 15 residues. CDR1 is KGHSH and CDR2 is LQKENI in the germline V gene. J gave up 9 bases and V 3 bases, and 11 bases lay outside the gene matches.

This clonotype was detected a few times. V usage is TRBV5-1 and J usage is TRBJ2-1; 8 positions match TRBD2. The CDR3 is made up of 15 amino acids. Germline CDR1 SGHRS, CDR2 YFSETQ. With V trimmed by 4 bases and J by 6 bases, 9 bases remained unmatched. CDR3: CASSRATGGGNEQFF. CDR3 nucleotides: TGCGCCAGCAGCCGAGCTACCGGGGGGGGCAATGAGCAGTTCTTC.

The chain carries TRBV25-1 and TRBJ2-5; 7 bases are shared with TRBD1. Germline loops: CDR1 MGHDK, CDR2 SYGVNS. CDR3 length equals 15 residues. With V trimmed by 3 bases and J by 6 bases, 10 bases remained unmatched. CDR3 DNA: TGTGCCAGCAGTGACGAAGGGACAGTCATTAAGACCCAGTACTTC. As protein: CASSDEGTVIKTQYF.

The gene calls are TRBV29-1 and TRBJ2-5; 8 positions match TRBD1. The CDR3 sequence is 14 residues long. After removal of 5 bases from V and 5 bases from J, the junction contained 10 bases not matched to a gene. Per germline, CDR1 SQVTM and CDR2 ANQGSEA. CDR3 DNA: TGCAGCGTTTCGTCACCAGGGGGCGCGGAGACCCAGTACTTC. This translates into CSVSSPGGAETQYF.

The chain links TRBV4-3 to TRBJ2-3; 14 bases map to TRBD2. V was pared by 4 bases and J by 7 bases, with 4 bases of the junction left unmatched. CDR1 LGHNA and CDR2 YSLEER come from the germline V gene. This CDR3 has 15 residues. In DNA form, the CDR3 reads TGCGCCAGCAGCCTGACTAGCGGGGGGGCTCATACGCAGTATTTT. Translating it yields CASSLTSGGAHTQYF.

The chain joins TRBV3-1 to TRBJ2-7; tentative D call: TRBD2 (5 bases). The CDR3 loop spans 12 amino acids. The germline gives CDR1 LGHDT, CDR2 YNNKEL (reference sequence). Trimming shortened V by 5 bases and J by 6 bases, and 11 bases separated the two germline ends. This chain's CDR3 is CASSSSRVEQYF. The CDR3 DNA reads TGTGCCAGCAGCTCCTCGCGGGTCGAGCAGTACTTC.

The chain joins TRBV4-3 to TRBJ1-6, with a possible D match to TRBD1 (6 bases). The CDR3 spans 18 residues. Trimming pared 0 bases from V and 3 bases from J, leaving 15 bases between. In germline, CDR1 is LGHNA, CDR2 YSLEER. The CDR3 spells CASSQDSWGANYNSPLHF. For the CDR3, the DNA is TGCGCCAGCAGCCAAGATAGTTGGGGGGCAAACTATAATTCACCCCTCCACTTT.

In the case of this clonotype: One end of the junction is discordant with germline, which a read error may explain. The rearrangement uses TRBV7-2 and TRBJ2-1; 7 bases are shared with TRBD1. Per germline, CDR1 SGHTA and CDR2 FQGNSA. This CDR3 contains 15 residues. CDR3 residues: CASSQTGQLYNERFF. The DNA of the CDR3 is TGTGCCAGCAGCCAAACGGGACAGTTATACAATGAGCGGTTCTTC.

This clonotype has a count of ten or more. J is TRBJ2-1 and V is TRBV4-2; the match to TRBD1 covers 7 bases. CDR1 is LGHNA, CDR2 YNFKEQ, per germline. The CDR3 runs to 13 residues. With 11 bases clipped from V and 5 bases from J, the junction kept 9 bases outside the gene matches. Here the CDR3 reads CAASYRGDNEQFF. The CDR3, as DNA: TGTGCCGCTTCATACAGGGGAGACAATGAGCAGTTCTTC.

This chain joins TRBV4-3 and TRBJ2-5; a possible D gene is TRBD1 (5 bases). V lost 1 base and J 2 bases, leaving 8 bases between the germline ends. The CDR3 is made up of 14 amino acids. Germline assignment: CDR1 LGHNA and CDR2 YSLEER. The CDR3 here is CASSQVPGQETQYF. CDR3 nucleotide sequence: TGCGCCAGCAGCCAAGTTCCAGGGCAAGAGACCCAGTACTTC.

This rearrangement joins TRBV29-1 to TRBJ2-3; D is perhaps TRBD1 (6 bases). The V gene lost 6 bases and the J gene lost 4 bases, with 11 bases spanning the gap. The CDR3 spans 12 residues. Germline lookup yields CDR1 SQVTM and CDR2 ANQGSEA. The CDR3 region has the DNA TGCAGCGTCGTACAGGGTCCAGATACGCAGTATTTT. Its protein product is CSVVQGPDTQYF.

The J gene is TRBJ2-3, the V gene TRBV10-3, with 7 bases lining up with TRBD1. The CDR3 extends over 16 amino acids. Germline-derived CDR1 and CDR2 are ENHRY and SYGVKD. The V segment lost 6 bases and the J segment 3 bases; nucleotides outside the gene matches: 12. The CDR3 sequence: CAISPHAGTETDTQYF. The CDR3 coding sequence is TGTGCCATCAGCCCTCACGCCGGGACAGAAACAGATACGCAGTATTTT.

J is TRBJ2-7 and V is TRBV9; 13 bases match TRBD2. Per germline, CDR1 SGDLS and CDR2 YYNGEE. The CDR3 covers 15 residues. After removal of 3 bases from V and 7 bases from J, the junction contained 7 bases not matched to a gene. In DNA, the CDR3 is TGTGCCAGCAGCGGCGGGACTAGCGGGGTCAATGAGCAGTACTTC. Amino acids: CASSGGTSGVNEQYF.

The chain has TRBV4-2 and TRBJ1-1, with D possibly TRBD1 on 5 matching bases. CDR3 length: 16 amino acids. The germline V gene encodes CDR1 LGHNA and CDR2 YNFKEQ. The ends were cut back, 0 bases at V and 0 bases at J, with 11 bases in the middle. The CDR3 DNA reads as TGTGCCAGCAGCCAAGAGGGGGGGAACATGAACACTGAAGCTTTCTTT. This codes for CASSQEGGNMNTEAFF.

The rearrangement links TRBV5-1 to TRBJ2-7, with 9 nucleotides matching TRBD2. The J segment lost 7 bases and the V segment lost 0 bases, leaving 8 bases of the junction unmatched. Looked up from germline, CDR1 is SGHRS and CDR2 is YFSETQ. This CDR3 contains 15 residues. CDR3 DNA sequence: TGCGCCAGCAGCTTGGAGTTTAGCGGGGGCAATGAGCAGTACTTC. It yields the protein CASSLEFSGGNEQYF.

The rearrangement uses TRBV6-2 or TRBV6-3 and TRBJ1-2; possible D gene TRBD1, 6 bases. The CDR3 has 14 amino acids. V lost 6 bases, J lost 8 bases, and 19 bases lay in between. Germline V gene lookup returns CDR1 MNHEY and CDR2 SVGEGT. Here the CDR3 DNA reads TGTGCCAGCAGCCTCCCCCGACAGGAATGGGGCTACACCTTC. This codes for CASSLPRQEWGYTF.

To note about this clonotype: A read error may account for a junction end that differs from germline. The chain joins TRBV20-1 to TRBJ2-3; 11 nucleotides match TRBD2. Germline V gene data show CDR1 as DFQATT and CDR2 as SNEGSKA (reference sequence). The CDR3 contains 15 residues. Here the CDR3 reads CSATLTSGDRDTQYF. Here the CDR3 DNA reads TGCAGTGCCACCTTGACTAGCGGGGATAGGGATACGCAGTATTTC.

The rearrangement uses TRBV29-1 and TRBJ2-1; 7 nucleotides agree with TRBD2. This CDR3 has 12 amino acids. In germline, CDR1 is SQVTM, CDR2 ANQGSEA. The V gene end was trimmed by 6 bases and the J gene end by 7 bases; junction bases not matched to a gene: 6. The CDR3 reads CSVLWTSNEQFF. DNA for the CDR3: TGCAGCGTCCTATGGACTAGTAATGAGCAGTTCTTC.

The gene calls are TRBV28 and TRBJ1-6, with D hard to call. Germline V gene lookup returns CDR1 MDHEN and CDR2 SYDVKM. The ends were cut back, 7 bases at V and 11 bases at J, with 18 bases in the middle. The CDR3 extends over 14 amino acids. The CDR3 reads CASNPGQTGAPLHF. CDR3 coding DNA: TGTGCCAGCAACCCCGGCCAAACTGGCGCACCCCTCCACTTT.

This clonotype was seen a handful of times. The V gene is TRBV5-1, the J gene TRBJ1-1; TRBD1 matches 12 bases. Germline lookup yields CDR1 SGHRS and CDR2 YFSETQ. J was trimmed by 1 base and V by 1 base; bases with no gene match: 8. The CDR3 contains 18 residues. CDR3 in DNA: TGCGCCAGCAGCTTGAGGCCGGGACAGGGGGCTCGGAACACTGAAGCTTTCTTT. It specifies CASSLRPGQGARNTEAFF.